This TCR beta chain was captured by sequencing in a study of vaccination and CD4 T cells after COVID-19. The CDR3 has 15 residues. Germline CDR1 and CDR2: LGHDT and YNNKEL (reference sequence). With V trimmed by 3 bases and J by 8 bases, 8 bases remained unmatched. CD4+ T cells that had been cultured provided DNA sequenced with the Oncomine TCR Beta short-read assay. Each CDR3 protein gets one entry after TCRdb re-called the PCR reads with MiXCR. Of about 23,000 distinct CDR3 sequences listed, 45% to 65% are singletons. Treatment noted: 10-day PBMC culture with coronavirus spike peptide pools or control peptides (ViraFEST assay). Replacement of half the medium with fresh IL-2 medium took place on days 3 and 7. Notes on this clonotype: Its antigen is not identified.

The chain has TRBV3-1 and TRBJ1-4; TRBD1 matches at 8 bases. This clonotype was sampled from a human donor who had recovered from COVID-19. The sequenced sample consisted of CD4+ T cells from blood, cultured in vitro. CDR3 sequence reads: CASSHARGRREKLFF. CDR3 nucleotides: TGTGCCAGCAGCCATGCCAGGGGGCGCAGGGAAAAACTGTTTTTT.